This TCR beta chain was observed in a study of T cells in localized non-small cell lung cancer. Study-wide findings and caveats: There was higher T cell clonality in uninvolved adjacent lung than in tumor, and it was highest there. Tumor samples were not multi-region, leaving intratumor heterogeneity unexcluded.

Atypia-free adjacent lung was sampled at least 2 cm beyond the tumor margin. With regard to this clone: Its matching antigen is unknown.

Sequencing used immunoSEQ multiplex PCR; TCRdb keeps in-frame clones, though not all of them. The table shows 1,600 or so clones, with approximately 26% occurring only once. The CDR3 sequence is 14 residues long. CDR1 and CDR2 (germline): LNHDA, SQIVND (reference sequence). Trimming removed 5 bases at V and 5 bases at J, with 12 bases between. The sample in question was normal lung tissue next to the tumor, obtained before any cancer treatment. This sequence originates from a female donor older than 55 with stage I lung adenocarcinoma. The V call is TRBV19, the J call TRBJ1-4, with D tentatively TRBD1 (5 bases). The CDR3 DNA follows: TGTGCCAGTAGTCCTCGGGACGGAAATGAAAAACTGTTTTTT. It codes for CASSPRDGNEKLFF.